This TCR beta chain was captured in a study of blood T cells in healthy people across ages. Regarding the study as a whole: The donors' CMV status was not determined, possibly confounding changes in expanded clonotypes.

At least 7 million PBMCs were isolated per sample. For this clonotype: Its antigen is unknown.

PCR was performed a second time for roughly 6 to 12 cycles using a sample-barcoded 5' primer and a J-beta primer mix. Each CDR3 protein is one row after TCRdb ran MiXCR on the 5' RACE reads. The sample lists 900,000 to 950,000 distinct CDR3 sequences; 25% to 35% were seen once. Germline CDR1 MNHNY, CDR2 SVGAGI (reference sequence). V shed 6 bases, J shed 13 bases, and the junction held 17 bases outside the gene matches. The CDR3 contains 16 residues. This sample also appeared in a second study, on T cells of mothers and their children. That work adds: Over 8 million reads per mother and roughly 3 million per child were obtained.

The rearrangement links TRBV6-6 to TRBJ2-4, with 11 bases lining up with TRBD1. The clonotype originates from a woman aged 40 to 55 in good health. Sequences were obtained from blood. The CDR3 nucleotides are TGTGCCAGCAGAGGGTTTGGACAGGGGGCAAGATACGTGCAGTACTTC. Protein product: CASRGFGQGARYVQYF.